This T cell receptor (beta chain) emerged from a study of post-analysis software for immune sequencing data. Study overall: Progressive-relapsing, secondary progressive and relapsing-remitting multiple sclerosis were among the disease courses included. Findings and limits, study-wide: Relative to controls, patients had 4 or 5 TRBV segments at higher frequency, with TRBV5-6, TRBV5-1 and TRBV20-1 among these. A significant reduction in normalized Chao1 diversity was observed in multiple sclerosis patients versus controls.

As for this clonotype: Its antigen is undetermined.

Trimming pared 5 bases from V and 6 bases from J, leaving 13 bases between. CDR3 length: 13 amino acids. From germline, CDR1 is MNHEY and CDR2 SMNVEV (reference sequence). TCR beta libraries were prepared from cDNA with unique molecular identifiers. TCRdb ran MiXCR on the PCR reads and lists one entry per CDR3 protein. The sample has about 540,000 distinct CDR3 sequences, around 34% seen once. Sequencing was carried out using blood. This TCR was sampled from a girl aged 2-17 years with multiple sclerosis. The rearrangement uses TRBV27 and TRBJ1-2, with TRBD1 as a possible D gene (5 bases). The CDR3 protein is CASSEQEKNGYTF. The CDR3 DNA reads TGTGCCAGCAGTGAACAGGAGAAGAATGGCTACACCTTC.